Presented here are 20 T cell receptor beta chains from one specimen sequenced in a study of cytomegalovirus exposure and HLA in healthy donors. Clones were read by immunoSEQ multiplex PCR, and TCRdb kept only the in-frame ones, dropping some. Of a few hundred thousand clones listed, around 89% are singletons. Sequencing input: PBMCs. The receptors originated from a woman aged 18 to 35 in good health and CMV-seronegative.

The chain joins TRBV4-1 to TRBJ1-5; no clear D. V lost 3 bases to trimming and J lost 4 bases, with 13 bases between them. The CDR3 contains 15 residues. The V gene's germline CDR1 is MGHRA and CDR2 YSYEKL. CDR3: CASSQGEVLNQPQHF. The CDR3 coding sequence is TGCGCCAGCAGCCAGGGAGAGGTCCTTAATCAGCCCCAGCATTTT.

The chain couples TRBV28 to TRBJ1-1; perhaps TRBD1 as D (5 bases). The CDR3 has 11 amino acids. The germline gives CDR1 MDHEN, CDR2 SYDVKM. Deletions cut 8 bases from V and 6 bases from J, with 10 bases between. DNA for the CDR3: TGTGCCAGCGGACAAAGCTCTGAAGCTTTCTTT. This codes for CASGQSSEAFF.

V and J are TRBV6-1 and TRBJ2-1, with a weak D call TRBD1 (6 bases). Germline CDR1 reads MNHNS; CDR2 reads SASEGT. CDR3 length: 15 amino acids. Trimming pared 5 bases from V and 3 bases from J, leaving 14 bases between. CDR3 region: CASSQGSLRYNEQFF. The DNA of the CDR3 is TGTGCCAGCAGTCAGGGGTCCCTCCGCTACAATGAGCAGTTCTTC.

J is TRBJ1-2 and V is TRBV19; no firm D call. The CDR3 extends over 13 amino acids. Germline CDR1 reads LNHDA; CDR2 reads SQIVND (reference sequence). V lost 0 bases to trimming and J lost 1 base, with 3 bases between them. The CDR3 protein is CASSIDGNYGYTF. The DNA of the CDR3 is TGTGCCAGTAGTATAGACGGTAACTATGGCTACACCTTC.

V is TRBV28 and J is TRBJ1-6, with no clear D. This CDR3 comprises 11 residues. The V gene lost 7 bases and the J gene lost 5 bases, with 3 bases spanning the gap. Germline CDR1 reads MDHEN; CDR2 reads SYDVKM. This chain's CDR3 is CASTDNSPLHF. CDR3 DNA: TGTGCCAGCACCGATAATTCACCCCTCCACTTT.

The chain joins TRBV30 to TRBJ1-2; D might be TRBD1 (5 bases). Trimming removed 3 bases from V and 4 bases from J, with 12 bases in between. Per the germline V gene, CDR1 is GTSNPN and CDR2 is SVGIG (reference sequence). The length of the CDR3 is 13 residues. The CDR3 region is CAWRGQLGYGYTF. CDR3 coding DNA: TGTGCCTGGAGGGGGCAGTTAGGCTATGGCTACACCTTC.

The CDR3: CASGQEAYYGYTF. The CDR3 region has the DNA TGTGCCAGCGGACAGGAGGCATACTATGGCTACACCTTC. The genes are TRBV6-1 and TRBJ1-2, with 7 bases fitting TRBD1. The CDR3 runs to 13 residues. Germline V gene lookup returns CDR1 MNHNS and CDR2 SASEGT. V dropped 8 bases and J dropped 3; count of bases not matched to a gene: 6.

CDR3 sequence (DNA): TGTGCCAGCAGCTTAAGGGCATCCGGGACAGGGAATGGCTACACCTTC. The encoded protein is CASSLRASGTGNGYTF. This chain uses TRBV7-9 with TRBJ1-2, with TRBD1 identical over 9 bases. The CDR3 consists of 16 residues. The germline gives CDR1 SEHNR, CDR2 FQNEAQ (reference sequence). The J segment lost 6 bases and the V segment lost 2 bases, leaving 10 bases of the junction unmatched. Filled out from reference TRBV7-9 and TRBJ1-2, the complete variable domain reads DTGVSQNPRHKITKRGQNVTFRCDPISEHNRLYWYRQTLGQGPEFLTYFQNEAQLEKSRLLSDRFSAERPKGSFSTLEIQRTEQGDSAMYLCASSLRASGTGNGYTFGSGTRLTVV.

The CDR3 DNA reads as TGTGCCAGCAGTGAACAAGGACTAGCCGCCTACAATGAGCAGTTCTTC. Translated: CASSEQGLAAYNEQFF. The chain employs TRBV2 and TRBJ2-1; 8 bases line up with TRBD2. The germline V gene encodes CDR1 SNHLY and CDR2 FYNNEI. The trim removed 2 bases at V and 2 bases at J, leaving 5 bases unmatched. The CDR3 is 16 residues long. Combining the CDR3 with reference TRBV2 and TRBJ2-1 gives the whole variable domain EPEVTQTPSHQVTQMGQEVILRCVPISNHLYFYWYRQILGQKVEFLVSFYNNEISEKSEIFDDQFSVERPDGSNFTLKIRSTKLEDSAMYFCASSEQGLAAYNEQFFGPGTRLTVL.

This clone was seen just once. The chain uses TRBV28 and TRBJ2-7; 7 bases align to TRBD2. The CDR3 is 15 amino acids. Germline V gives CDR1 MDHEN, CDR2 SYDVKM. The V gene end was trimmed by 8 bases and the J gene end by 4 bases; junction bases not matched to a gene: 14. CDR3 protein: CASARPHSGAYEQYF. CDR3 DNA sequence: TGTGCCAGCGCCCGACCCCACAGCGGGGCTTACGAGCAGTACTTC.

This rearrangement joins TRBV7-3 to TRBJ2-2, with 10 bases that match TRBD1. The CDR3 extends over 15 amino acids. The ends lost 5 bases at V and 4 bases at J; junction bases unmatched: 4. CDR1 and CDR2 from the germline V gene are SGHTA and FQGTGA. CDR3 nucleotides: TGTGCCAGCAGCCAGGGACAGGGGAGCACCGGGGAGCTGTTTTTT. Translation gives CASSQGQGSTGELFF.

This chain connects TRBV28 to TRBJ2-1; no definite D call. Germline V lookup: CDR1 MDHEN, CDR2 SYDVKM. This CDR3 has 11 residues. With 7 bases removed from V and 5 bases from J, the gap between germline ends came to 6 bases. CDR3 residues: CASTFHNEQFF. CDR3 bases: TGTGCCAGCACCTTCCACAATGAGCAGTTCTTC.

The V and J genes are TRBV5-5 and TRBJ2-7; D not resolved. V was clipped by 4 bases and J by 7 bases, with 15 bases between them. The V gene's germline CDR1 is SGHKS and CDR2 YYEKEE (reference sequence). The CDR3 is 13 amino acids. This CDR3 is CASSPGRSREQYV. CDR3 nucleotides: TGTGCCAGCAGCCCCGGCCGGTCTCGGGAGCAGTACGTC.

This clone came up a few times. CDR3 coding DNA: TGTGCCAGCAGCTTAGGGGGGGTCGCTGGGGCCAACGTCCTGACTTTC. Its protein product is CASSLGGVAGANVLTF. The chain links TRBV7-7 to TRBJ2-6; a possible D gene is TRBD2 (6 bases). The ends were cut back, 1 base at V and 2 bases at J, with 9 bases in the middle. This CDR3 comprises 16 residues. Germline V gene lookup returns CDR1 SSHAT and CDR2 FNYEAQ (reference sequence).

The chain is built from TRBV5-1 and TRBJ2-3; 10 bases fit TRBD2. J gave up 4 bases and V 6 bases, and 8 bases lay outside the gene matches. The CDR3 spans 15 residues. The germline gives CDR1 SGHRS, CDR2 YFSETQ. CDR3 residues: CASTRAGGRPDTQYF. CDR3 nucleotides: TGCGCCAGCACCCGAGCGGGGGGGCGACCAGATACGCAGTATTTT.

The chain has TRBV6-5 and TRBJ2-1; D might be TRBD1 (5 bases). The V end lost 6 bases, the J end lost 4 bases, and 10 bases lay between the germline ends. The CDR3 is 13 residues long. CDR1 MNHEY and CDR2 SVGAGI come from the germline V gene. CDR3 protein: CASSFGQYNEQFF. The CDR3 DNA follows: TGTGCCAGCAGCTTCGGACAATACAATGAGCAGTTCTTC.

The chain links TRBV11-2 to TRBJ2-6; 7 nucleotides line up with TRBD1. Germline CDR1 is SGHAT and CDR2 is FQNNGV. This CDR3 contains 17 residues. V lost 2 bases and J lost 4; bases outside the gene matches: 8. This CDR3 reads CASSLSPQGVGANVLTF. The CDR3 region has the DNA TGTGCCAGCAGCTTATCCCCTCAGGGGGTAGGGGCCAACGTCCTGACTTTC.

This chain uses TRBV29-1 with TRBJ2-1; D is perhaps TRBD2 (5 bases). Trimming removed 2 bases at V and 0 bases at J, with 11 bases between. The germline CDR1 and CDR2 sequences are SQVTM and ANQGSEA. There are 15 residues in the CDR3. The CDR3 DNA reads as TGCAGCGTTGAATTCGGGGTGGGCTCCTACAATGAGCAGTTCTTC. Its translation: CSVEFGVGSYNEQFF.

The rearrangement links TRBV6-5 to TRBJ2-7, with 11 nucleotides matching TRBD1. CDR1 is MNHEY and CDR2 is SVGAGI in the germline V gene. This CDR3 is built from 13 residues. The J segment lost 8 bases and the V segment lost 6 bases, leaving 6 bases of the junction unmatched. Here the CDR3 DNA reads TGTGCCAGCAGAAGAGGGACAGGGGGGAAGCAGTACTTC. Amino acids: CASRRGTGGKQYF.

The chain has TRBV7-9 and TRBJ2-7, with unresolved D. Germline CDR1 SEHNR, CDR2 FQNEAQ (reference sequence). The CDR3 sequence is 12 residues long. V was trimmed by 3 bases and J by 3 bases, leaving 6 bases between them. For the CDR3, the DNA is TGTGCCAGCAGCTTGGCCAACTACGAGCAGTACTTC. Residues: CASSLANYEQYF. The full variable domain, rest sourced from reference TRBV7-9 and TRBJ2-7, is DTGVSQNPRHKITKRGQNVTFRCDPISEHNRLYWYRQTLGQGPEFLTYFQNEAQLEKSRLLSDRFSAERPKGSFSTLEIQRTEQGDSAMYLCASSLANYEQYFGPGTRLTVT.